One T cell receptor (beta chain) is described in this entry. The treatment is: roughly 18 received Ad26.COV2.S at low or high dose, single or two shots; several received placebo; per-sample allocation not given. Repertoires come from day 63 after the first vaccine or placebo injection. The data were taken from a study of Ad26.COV2.S vaccination and SARS-CoV-2 variants. Here immunoSEQ multiplex PCR was the method, and the copy in TCRdb shows in-frame clones only, minus some. The sample contains roughly 350,000 clones, around nine tenths of which appear only once. Trimming pared 7 bases from V and 8 bases from J, leaving 21 bases between. Germline loops: CDR1 MNHEY, CDR2 SVGAGI. CDR3 length: 15 residues.

This sequence originates from a person aged 18-60 years who received the Ad26.COV2.S COVID-19 vaccine or a placebo. The material sequenced was peripheral blood, taken in a trial of Ad26.COV2.S vaccine versus placebo. The J gene is TRBJ2-1, the V gene TRBV6-5; possible D gene TRBD1, 6 bases. CDR3 DNA: TGTGCCAGCAACAACTTAGGACAGCCTGCCCATGAGCAGTTCTTC. Amino acid sequence: CASNNLGQPAHEQFF.